This is a list of T cell receptor beta chains from one sample in a study of neurological immune-mediated disorders. Using its own MiXCR run on the 5' RACE reads, TCRdb lists one record per CDR3 protein. Here the sample spans 57,000 or so distinct CDR3 sequences, 11% being singletons. The specimen sequenced was PBMCs. The receptors here all came from a man in his sixties in good health. CDR3s include the opening cysteine and the closing phenylalanine or tryptophan. Each record gives: J gene, V gene, D gene, clone size, CDR3 protein, CDR3 DNA. D genes are given only for firm matches. Clone size is not always given. Where it is, it says once, few, many or a class for expanded clones.

J gene: TRBJ2-1; V gene: TRBV7-2; D gene: NA; clone size: many; CDR3 protein: CASIPAAFSYNEQFF; CDR3 DNA: TGTGCCAGCATCCCCGCTGCCTTCTCCTACAATGAGCAGTTCTTC
J gene: TRBJ2-2; V gene: TRBV9; D gene: NA; clone size: few; CDR3 protein: CASSVLGGSNTGELFF; CDR3 DNA: TGTGCCAGCAGCGTCCTTGGAGGGTCGAACACCGGGGAGCTGTTTTTT
J gene: TRBJ1-6; V gene: TRBV5-1; D gene: NA; clone size: many; CDR3 protein: CASSLEISNSYNSPLHF; CDR3 DNA: TGCGCCAGCAGCTTGGAAATCAGTAACTCCTATAATTCACCCCTCCACTTT
J gene: TRBJ2-7; V gene: TRBV5-1; D gene: TRBD2; clone size: NA; CDR3 protein: CASSLAIGSSGSWNDQYF; CDR3 DNA: TGCGCCAGCAGCTTGGCCATAGGGTCTAGCGGGAGTTGGAACGACCAGTACTTC
J gene: TRBJ1-6; V gene: TRBV7-2; D gene: NA; clone size: many; CDR3 protein: CASSLVGYNPLHF; CDR3 DNA: TGTGCCAGCAGCTTAGTGGGGTATAACCCCCTCCACTTT
J gene: TRBJ1-1; V gene: TRBV5-1; D gene: NA; clone size: many; CDR3 protein: CASSLALRGSAEAFF; CDR3 DNA: TGCGCCAGCAGCTTGGCCCTAAGGGGTAGTGCTGAAGCTTTCTTT
J gene: TRBJ1-1; V gene: TRBV29-1; D gene: NA; clone size: many; CDR3 protein: CSVTQGMNTEAFF; CDR3 DNA: TGCAGCGTTACACAGGGCATGAACACTGAAGCTTTCTTT
J gene: TRBJ1-5; V gene: TRBV28; D gene: NA; clone size: many; CDR3 protein: CASRSASPQHF; CDR3 DNA: TGTGCCAGCAGATCTGCTAGCCCCCAGCATTTT
J gene: TRBJ2-3; V gene: TRBV7-2; D gene: TRBD2; clone size: many; CDR3 protein: CASSLEVIRGGVTDTQYF; CDR3 DNA: TGTGCCAGCAGCTTAGAAGTGATCCGGGGGGGCGTCACAGATACGCAGTATTTT
J gene: TRBJ1-5; V gene: TRBV12-3/TRBV12-4; D gene: NA; clone size: many; CDR3 protein: CATPGVEGGNQPQHF; CDR3 DNA: TGTGCCACCCCCGGAGTCGAGGGTGGCAATCAGCCCCAGCATTTT
J gene: TRBJ2-1; V gene: TRBV19; D gene: TRBD2; clone size: many; CDR3 protein: CASSIGLASYNEQFF; CDR3 DNA: TGTGCCAGTAGTATCGGACTAGCGAGCTACAATGAGCAGTTCTTC
J gene: TRBJ1-5; V gene: TRBV15; D gene: NA; clone size: many; CDR3 protein: CATSRPPRGGQPQHF; CDR3 DNA: TGTGCCACCAGCAGGCCCCCCCGGGGAGGACAGCCCCAGCATTTT